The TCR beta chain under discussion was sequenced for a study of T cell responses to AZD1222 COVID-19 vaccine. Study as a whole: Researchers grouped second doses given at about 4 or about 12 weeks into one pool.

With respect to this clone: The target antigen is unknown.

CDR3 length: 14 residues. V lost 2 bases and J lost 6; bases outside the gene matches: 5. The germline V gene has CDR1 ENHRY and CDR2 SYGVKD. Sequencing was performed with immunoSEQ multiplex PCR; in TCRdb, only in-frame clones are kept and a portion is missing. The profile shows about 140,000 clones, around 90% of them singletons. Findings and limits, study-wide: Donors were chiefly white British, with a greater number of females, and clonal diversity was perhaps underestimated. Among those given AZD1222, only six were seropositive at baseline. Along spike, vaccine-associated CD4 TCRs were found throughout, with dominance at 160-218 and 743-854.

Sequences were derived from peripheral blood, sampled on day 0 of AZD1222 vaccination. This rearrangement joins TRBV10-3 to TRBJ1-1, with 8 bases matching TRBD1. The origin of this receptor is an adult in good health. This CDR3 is CAISEPDRDPEAFF. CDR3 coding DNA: TGTGCCATCAGTGAGCCGGACAGGGACCCTGAAGCTTTCTTT.